The sequence of this T cell receptor (beta chain) was determined in a study of response to subunit inactivated influenza vaccine. V was cut by 3 bases and J by 3 bases, with 11 bases left in between. CDR1 and CDR2 from the germline V gene are KGHDR and SFDVKD. This CDR3 has 14 amino acids. MiXCR, applied by TCRdb to the RT-PCR reads, yields one record per CDR3 protein. The profile shows 450,000 to 700,000 distinct CDR3 sequences, approximately 15% of them singletons. Sample: PBMCs from blood, taken 11 to 12 days after vaccination. The chain recombines TRBV24-1 with TRBJ2-7; the D is unclear. The sequence derives from a man aged 50 or older who received an inactivated influenza vaccine. This CDR3 reads CATSDPKSLYEQYF. In DNA form, the CDR3 reads TGTGCCACCAGTGATCCCAAAAGCCTCTACGAGCAGTACTTC.